This T cell receptor beta chain stems from a study of cytomegalovirus exposure and HLA in healthy donors. The overall study: Earlier findings included some 120 million unique TCR beta sequences obtained from about 179 million T cells.

Primers for the PCR totalled 60 Vbeta and 13 Jbeta. Method: immunoSEQ multiplex PCR; TCRdb's copy keeps in-frame clones and lacks some. There are some 130,000 clones in the sample; roughly 84% occur only once, and roughly 2.5% lies in the top ten. Germline CDR1 reads SGDLS; CDR2 reads YYNGEE. CDR3 length equals 14 residues. Trimming cost V 0 bases and J 2 bases, with 7 bases left between them. Comment on this clone: Its antigen is not known.

General study findings and limits: As immune exposure information, only CMV serostatus was available. A later look showed TCR association rates differing by HLA locus, highest for DRB1 and lowest for HLA-C.

Input material: PBMCs. This TCR was recovered from a man aged 50-59 years in good health and CMV-seronegative. The genes are TRBV9 and TRBJ2-3, with a weak D call TRBD2 (6 bases). CDR3 loop: CASSVAGDTDTQYF. The CDR3 DNA is TGTGCCAGCAGCGTAGCGGGAGACACAGATACGCAGTATTTT.